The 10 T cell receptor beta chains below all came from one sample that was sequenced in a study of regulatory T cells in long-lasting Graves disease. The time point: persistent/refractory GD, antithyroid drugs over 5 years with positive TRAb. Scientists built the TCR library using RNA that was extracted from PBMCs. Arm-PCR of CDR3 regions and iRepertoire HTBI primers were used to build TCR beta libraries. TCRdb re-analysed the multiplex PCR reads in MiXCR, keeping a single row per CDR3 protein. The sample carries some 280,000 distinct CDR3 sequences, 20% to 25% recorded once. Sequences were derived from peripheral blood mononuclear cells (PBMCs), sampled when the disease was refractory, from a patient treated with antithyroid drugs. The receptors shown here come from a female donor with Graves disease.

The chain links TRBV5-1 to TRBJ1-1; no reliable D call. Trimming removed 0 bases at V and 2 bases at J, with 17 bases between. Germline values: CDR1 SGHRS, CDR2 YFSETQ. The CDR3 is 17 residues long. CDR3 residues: CASSLAPSGGPNTEAFF. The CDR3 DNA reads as TGCGCCAGCAGCTTGGCCCCGTCAGGTGGTCCCAACACTGAAGCTTTCTTT.

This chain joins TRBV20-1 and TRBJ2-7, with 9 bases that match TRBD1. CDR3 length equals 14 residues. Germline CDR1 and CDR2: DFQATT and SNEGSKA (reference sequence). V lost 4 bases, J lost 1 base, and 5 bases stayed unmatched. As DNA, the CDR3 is TGCAGTGCTACTCCCGGGACAGGGTCCTACGAGCAGTACTTC. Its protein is CSATPGTGSYEQYF.

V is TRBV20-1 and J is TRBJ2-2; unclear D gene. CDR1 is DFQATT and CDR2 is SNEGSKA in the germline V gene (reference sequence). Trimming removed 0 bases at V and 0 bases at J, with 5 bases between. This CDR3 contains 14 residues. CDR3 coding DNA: TGCAGTGCTAGAGATCTTACGAACACCGGGGAGCTGTTTTTT. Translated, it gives CSARDLTNTGELFF.

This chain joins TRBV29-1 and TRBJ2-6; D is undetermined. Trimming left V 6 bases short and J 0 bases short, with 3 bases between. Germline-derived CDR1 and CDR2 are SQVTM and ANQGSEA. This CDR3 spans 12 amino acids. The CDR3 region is CSVISGANVLTF. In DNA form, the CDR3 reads TGCAGCGTCATCTCTGGGGCCAACGTCCTGACTTTC.

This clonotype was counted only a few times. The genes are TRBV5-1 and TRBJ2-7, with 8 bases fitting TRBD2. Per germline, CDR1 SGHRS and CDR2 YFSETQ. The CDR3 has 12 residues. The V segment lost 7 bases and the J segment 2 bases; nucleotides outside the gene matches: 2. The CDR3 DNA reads TGCGCCAGCGGGACTAGTGCCTACGAGCAGTACTTC. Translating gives CASGTSAYEQYF.

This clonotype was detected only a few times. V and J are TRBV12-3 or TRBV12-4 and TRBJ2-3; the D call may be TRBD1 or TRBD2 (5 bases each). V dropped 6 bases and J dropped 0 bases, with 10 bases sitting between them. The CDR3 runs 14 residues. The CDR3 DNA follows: TGTGCCAGCAGCCCGTGGGGGAGCACAGATACGCAGTATTTT. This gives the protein CASSPWGSTDTQYF.

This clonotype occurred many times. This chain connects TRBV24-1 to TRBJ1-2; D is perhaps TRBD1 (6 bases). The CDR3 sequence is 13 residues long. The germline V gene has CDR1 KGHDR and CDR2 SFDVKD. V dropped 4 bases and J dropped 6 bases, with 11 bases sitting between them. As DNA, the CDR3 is TGTGCCACCAGTGACTCGGACAGAGATGGCTACACCTTC. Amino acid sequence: CATSDSDRDGYTF.

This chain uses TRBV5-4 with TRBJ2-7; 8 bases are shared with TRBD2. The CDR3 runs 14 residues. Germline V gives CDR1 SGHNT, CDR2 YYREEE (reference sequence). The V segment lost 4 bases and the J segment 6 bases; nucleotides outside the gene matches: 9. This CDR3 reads CASSLTGGGFEQYF. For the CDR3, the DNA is TGTGCCAGCAGCCTCACTGGCGGGGGGTTCGAGCAGTACTTC.

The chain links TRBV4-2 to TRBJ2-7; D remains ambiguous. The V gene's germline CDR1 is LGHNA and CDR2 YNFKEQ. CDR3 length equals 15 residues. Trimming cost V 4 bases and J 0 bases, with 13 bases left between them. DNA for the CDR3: TGTGCCAGCAGCCCCGTGACTGATAGCTCCTACGAGCAGTACTTC. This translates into CASSPVTDSSYEQYF.

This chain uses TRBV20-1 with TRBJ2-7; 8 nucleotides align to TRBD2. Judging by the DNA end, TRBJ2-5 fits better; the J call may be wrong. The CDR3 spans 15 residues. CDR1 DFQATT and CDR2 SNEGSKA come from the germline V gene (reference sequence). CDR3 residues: CSARVGLAGQETQYF. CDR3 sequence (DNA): TGCAGTGCTAGAGTCGGCCTAGCGGGCCAAGAGACCCAGTACTTC.